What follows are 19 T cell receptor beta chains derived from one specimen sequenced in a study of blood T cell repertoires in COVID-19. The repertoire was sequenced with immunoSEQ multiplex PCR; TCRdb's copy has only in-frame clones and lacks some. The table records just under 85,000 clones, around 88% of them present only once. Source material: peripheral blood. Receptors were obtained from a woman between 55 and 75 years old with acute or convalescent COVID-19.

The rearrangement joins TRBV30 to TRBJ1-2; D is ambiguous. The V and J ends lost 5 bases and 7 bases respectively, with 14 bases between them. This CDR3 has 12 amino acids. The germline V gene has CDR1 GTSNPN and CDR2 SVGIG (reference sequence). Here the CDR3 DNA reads TGTGCCTGGGCCCGGGAGGATGGTGGCTACACCTTC. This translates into CAWAREDGGYTF.

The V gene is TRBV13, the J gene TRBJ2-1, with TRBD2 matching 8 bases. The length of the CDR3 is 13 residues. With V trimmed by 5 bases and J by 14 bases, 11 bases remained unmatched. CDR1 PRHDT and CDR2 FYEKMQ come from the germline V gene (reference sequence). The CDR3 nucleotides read TGTGCCAGCAGCCCGAAGGCGGGGGGCGGGAAGTTCTTC. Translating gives CASSPKAGGGKFF.

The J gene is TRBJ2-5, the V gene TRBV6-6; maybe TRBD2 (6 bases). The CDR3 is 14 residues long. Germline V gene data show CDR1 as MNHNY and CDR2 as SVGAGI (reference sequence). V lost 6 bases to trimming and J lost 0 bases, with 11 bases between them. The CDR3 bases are TGTGCCAGCAGCTTAGCGGAGTACCAAGAGACCCAGTACTTC. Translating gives CASSLAEYQETQYF.

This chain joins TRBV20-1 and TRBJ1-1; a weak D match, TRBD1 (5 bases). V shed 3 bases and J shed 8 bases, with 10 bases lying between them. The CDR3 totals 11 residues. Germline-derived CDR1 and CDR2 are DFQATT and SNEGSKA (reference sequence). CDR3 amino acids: CSASPGWEAFF. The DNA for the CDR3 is TGCAGTGCTAGTCCAGGGTGGGAAGCTTTCTTT.

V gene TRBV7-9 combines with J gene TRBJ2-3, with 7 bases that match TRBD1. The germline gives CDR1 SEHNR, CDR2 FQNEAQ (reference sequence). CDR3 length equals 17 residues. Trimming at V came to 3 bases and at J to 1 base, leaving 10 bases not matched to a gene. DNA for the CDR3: TGTGCCAGCAGCTTTCTCGGAACAGGGGTAGGCACAGATACGCAGTATTTT. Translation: CASSFLGTGVGTDTQYF.

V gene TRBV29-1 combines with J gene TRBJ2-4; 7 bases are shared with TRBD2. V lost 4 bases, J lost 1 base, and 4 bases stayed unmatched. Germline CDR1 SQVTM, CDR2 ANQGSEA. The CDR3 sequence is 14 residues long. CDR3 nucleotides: TGCAGCGTTGTCGGGGGGACGGCCAAAAACATTCAGTACTTC. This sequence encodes CSVVGGTAKNIQYF.

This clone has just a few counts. As DNA, the CDR3 is TGTGCCAGAAGCTTGGCAGGCTTTTTCGCCTACGAGCAGTACTTC. Protein sequence: CARSLAGFFAYEQYF. The chain links TRBV5-3 to TRBJ2-7; D is uncertain. TRBV5-3 is an open reading frame whose function is uncertain. The ends were cut back, 0 bases at V and 2 bases at J, with 12 bases in the middle. The CDR3 is made up of 15 amino acids.

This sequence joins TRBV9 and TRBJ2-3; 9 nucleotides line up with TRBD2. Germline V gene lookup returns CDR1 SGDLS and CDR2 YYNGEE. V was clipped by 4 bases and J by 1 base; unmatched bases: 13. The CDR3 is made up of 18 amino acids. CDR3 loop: CASSPRTSEFSRTDTQYF. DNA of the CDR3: TGTGCCAGCAGCCCACGGACTAGCGAGTTTTCACGCACAGATACGCAGTATTTT. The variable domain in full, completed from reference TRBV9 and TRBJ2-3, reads DSGVTQTPKHLITATGQRVTLRCSPRSGDLSVYWYQQSLDQGLQFLIQYYNGEERAKGNILERFSAQQFPDLHSELNLSSLELGDSALYFCASSPRTSEFSRTDTQYFGPGTRLTVL.

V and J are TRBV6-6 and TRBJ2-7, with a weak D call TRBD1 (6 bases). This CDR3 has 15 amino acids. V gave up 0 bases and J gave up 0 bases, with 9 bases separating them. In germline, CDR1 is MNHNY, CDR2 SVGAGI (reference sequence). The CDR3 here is CASSYSRTASYEQYF. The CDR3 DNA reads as TGTGCCAGCAGTTACTCTCGGACAGCCTCCTACGAGCAGTACTTC.

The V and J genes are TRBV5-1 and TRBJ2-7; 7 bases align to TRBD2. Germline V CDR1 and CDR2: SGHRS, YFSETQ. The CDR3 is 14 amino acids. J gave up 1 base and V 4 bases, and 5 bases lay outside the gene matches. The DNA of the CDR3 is TGCGCCAGCAGCCGGAGCGGGAATTCCTACGAGCAGTACTTC. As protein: CASSRSGNSYEQYF. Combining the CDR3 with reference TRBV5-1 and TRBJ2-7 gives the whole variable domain KAGVTQTPRYLIKTRGQQVTLSCSPISGHRSVSWYQQTPGQGLQFLFEYFSETQRNKGNFPGRFSGRQFSNSRSEMNVSTLELGDSALYLCASSRSGNSYEQYFGPGTRLTVT.

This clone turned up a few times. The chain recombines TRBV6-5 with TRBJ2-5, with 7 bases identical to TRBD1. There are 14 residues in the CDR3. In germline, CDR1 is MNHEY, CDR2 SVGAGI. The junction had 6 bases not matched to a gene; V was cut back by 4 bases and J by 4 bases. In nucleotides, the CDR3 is TGTGCCAGCAGTTGGCGACAGGGCGGAGAGACCCAGTACTTC. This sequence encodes CASSWRQGGETQYF.

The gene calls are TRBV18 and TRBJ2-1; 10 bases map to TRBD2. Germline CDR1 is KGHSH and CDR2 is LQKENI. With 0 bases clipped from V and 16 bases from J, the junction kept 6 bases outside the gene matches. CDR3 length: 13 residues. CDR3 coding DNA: TGTGCCAGCTCACCACCTAGCGGGGGGTTCCGTTTCTTC. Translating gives CASSPPSGGFRFF. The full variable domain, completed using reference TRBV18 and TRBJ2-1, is NAGVMQNPRHLVRRRGQEARLRCSPMKGHSHVYWYRQLPEEGLKFMVYLQKENIIDESGMPKERFSAEFPKEGPSILRIQQVVRGDSAAYFCASSPPSGGFRFFGPGTRLTVL.

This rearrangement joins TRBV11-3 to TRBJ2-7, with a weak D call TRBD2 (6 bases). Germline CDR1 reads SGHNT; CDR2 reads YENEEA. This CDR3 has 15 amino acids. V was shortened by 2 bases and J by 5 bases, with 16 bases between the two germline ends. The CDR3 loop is CASSLRFRESDEQYF. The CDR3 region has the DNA TGTGCCAGCAGCTTAAGGTTCCGGGAGTCCGACGAGCAGTACTTC.

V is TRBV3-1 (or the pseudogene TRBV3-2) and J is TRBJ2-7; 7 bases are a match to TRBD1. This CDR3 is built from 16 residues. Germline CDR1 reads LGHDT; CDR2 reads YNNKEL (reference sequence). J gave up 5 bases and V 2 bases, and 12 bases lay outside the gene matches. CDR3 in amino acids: CASSQFPTGSLNEQYF. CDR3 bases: TGTGCCAGCAGCCAATTCCCGACAGGGAGTTTGAACGAGCAGTACTTC.

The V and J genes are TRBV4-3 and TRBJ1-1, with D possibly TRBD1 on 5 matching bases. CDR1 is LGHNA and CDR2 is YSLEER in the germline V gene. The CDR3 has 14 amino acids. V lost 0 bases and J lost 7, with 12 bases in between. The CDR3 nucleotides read TGCGCCAGCAGCCAAGATAGTCGGGGGAGTGAAGCTTTCTTT. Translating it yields CASSQDSRGSEAFF.

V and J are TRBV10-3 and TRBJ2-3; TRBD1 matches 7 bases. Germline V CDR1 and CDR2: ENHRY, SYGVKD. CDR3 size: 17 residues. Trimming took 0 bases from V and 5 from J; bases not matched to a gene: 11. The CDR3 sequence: CAISESTLQGLGDTQYF. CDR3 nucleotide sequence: TGTGCCATCAGTGAGTCGACCCTACAGGGGCTGGGAGATACGCAGTATTTT.

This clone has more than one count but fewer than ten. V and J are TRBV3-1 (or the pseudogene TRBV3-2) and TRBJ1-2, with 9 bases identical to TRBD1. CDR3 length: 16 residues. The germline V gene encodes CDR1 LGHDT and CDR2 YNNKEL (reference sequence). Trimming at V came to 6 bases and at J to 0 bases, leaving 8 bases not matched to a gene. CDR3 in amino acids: CASSQGQGRTNYGYTF. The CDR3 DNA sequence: TGTGCCAGCAGTCAGGGACAGGGTCGAACTAACTATGGCTACACCTTC.

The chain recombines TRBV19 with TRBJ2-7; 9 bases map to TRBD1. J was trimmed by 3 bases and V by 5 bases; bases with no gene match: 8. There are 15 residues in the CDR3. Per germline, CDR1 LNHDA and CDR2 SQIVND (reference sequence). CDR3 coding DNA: TGTGCCAGTAGTTCCCGACAGGGGGTCAACTACGAGCAGTACTTC. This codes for CASSSRQGVNYEQYF.

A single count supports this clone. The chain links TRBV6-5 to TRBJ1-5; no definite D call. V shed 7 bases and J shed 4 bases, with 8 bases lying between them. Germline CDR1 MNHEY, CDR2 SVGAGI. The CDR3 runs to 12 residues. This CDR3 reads CASKTPNQPQHF. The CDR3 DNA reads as TGTGCCAGCAAGACACCGAATCAGCCCCAGCATTTT.